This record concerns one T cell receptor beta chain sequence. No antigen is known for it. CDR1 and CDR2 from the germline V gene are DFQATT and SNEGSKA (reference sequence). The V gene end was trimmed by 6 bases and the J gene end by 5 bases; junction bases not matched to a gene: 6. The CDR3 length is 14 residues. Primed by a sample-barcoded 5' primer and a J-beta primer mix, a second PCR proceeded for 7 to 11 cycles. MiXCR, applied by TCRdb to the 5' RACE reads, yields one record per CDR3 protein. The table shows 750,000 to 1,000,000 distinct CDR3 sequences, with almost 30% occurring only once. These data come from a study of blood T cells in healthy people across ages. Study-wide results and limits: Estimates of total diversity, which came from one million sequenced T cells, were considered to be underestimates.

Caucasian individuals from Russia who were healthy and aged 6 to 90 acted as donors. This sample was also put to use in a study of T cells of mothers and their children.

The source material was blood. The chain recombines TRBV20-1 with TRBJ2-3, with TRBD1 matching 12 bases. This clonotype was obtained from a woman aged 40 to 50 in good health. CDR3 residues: CSASGQGARDTQYF. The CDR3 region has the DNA TGCAGTGCCTCGGGACAGGGGGCGCGAGATACGCAGTATTTT.